Listed below are T cell receptor beta chains from one sample, sequenced in a study of blood T cells in healthy people across ages. From the 5' RACE reads, TCRdb called clonotypes with MiXCR, one entry per CDR3 protein. The sample contains approximately 810,000 distinct CDR3 sequences, about 28% of which appear only once. Material for sequencing was blood. Receptor source: a woman older than 75 in good health. The CDR3 runs from the conserved cysteine through the conserved F or W. Each record gives: CDR3 length, clone size, D gene, J gene, V gene, CDR3 DNA, CDR3 protein. A D gene is named only where the DNA matches it firmly. Where a row states a size, it is once, few, many or the class of an expanded clone; other rows omit it.

>16|NA|NA|TRBJ2-5|TRBV3-1
TGTGCCAGCAGCCAAGAGTTGCCCTACGACGAAGAGACCCAGTACTTC
CASSQELPYDEETQYF
>13|NA|NA|TRBJ1-1|TRBV28
TGTGCCAGCAGTTTACCCCTGGACGCTCAAGCTTTCTTT
CASSLPLDAQAFF
>15|NA|TRBD1|TRBJ2-6|TRBV13
TGTGCCGGCACCCAGGGGGTCTCTGGGGCCAACGTCCTGACTTTC
CAGTQGVSGANVLTF
>14|NA|TRBD1|TRBJ1-6|TRBV28
TGTGCCAGCAGTCCTGACAGGGGAAAATCACCCCTCCACTTT
CASSPDRGKSPLHF
>12|few|NA|TRBJ1-1|TRBV18
TGTGCCAGCTCACCACAGGACAGCCAAGCTTTCTTT
CASSPQDSQAFF
>17|many|TRBD2|TRBJ2-5|TRBV12-3/TRBV12-4
TGTGCCAGCAGTTTAGGACTAGCGGGGGGGCTTCAAGAGACCCAGTACTTC
CASSLGLAGGLQETQYF
>13|many|NA|TRBJ1-2|TRBV20-1
TGCAGTGCTTTAAGGGGGTCAGGCTATGGCTACACCTTC
CSALRGSGYGYTF
>16|NA|TRBD2|TRBJ2-4|TRBV5-1
TGCGCCAGCAGCCCCGGGACTAGCGGATTTTCCTACGGGCAGTACTTC
CASSPGTSGFSYGQYF
>14|many|NA|TRBJ2-1|TRBV6-5
TGTGCCAGCAGCAAAAGTGGCTACTACAATGAGCAGTTCTTC
CASSKSGYYNEQFF
>14|many|NA|TRBJ2-1|TRBV12-5
TGTGCTAGTGGTTTGGAGGGGACCTACAATGAGCAGTTCTTC
CASGLEGTYNEQFF
>14|many|TRBD1|TRBJ2-7|TRBV20-1
TGCAGTGCTAACCTCCGGGACAGGGTCTACGAGCAGTACTTC
CSANLRDRVYEQYF
>16|NA|NA|TRBJ2-4|TRBV5-1
TGCGCCAGCAGCTATACCGCTCGGGGCTCCAAAAACATTCAGTACTTC
CASSYTARGSKNIQYF
>17|NA|NA|TRBJ2-5|TRBV11-2
TGTGCCAGCAGCTTCCTCCTGCTAGGGACGGAGGGAGAGACCCAGTACTTC
CASSFLLLGTEGETQYF
>18|many|NA|TRBJ1-2|TRBV28
TGTGCCAGCAGTTTATTTACCCATAAAGGGACGACAGAGTCGGGCTACACCTTC
CASSLFTHKGTTESGYTF
>14|few|NA|TRBJ1-2|TRBV7-2
TGTGCCAGCAGCTTAACTTCAGGGTACTATGACTACACCTTC
CASSLTSGYYDYTF
>15|few|TRBD1|TRBJ2-3|TRBV18
TGTGCCAGCTCAAGGGACAGAAGGGAGTCAGATACGCAGTATTTT
CASSRDRRESDTQYF
>15|many|NA|TRBJ2-3|TRBV4-3
TGCGCCAGCAGCGGCCGGGGGACTAGCACAGATACGCAGTATTTT
CASSGRGTSTDTQYF
>13|many|NA|TRBJ1-2|TRBV12-3/TRBV12-4
TGTGCCAGCAGTTTGGGTCCTTCCTATGGCTACACCTTC
CASSLGPSYGYTF
>15|many|NA|TRBJ2-1|TRBV30
TGTGCCTGGAGTCCACAAAGTCCCGGGACCACCCCGCAGTTCTTC
CAWSPQSPGTTPQFF
>15|NA|NA|TRBJ2-1|TRBV7-2
TGTGCCAGCAGCTTGGGGGACTTTGCCTACAATGAGCAGTTCTTC
CASSLGDFAYNEQFF
>16|NA|NA|TRBJ1-4|TRBV6-5
TGTGCCAGCAGAAGACGGTGGATGCGGGCTAATGAAAAACGGTTTTTT
CASRRRWMRANEKRFF
>16|NA|NA|TRBJ1-1|TRBV18
TGTGCCAGCTCCTCGGCCAGTGGGGATCTGAACACTGAAGCTTTCTTT
CASSSASGDLNTEAFF
>12|few|NA|TRBJ1-1|TRBV29-1
TGCAGCGTGGGGGTTATGAACACTGAAGCTTTCTTT
CSVGVMNTEAFF
>12|NA|NA|TRBJ2-1|TRBV12-3/TRBV12-4
TGTGCCAGCAGAAGACAGGACGATGAGCAGTTCTTC
CASRRQDDEQFF